Reported below is one T cell receptor (beta chain). This clone was seen only once. The antigen this receptor binds is unknown. Per-nucleotide qualities are absent, and no much larger clonotype sits a single base away. TCRbeta CDR3 regions were amplified from genomic DNA by means of the immunoSEQ Assay, a bias-controlled multiplex PCR. Under the source paper's analysis protocol: The number of nucleated cells in each sample was estimated by amplification of reference gene primers within the assay. Sequence reads were collapsed and filtered to measure the absolute abundance of every unique TCRbeta CDR3 rearrangement. Productive Simpson clonality was computed per sample as the square root of Simpson's diversity index over productive rearrangements. The source is immuneACCESS, and TCRdb retained only in-frame sequences with V and J called. Part of the clones is not carried over; for the studies checked, unresolved V genes explain less than half of this, and the remainder is unexplained. The D gene and trimming were derived from the DNA, and the V and J assignments and clone size from that table. This sample has 120,000 to 150,000 clones in its table, and approximately 80% of those were observed once. The ten largest account for 1.5% to 2% of the sample.

Participants in the prospective study were enrolled through a virtual design, were aged roughly 18 to 95 years, and lived in 20 to 30 United States geographic areas. To assign participants to cohorts, the prospective study relied on clinical history that participants themselves reported in a screening survey and a study questionnaire. Exposed participants had been in contact with someone with a PCR-confirmed or clinician-diagnosed COVID-19 case within 2 weeks of study entry. Each participant in the prospective study had whole blood, serum and a nasopharyngeal or oropharyngeal swab collected by mobile phlebotomists. Participants in the prospective study had the option to provide additional blood draws and questionnaires over a roughly 2-month period. Prospective study blood samples were shipped either frozen or at room temperature before DNA extraction. The sample originates from a study of blood T cell repertoires in COVID-19 (dated by TCRdb to the early 2020s). About the study as a whole: Samples covering the acute and convalescent phases of COVID-19 were provided by collaborators in the United States, Italy and Spain. The prospective study material was composed of cDNA or gDNA derived from T cells, B-cell-depleted T cells, or PBMCs. The dataset comprised deeply sampled blood TCRbeta repertoires from subjects exposed to, actively infected with, or recovered from COVID-19. The repertoires were released in a freely available public database meant as a resource for research on the immune response to SARS-CoV-2. Samples were obtained from the ongoing ImmuneRACE study (first 160 participants) and from over 1,000 subjects provided by 6 global collaborators. Nearly every sample came with metadata listing a de-identified subject ID, COVID-19 status, age in years and sex. HLA class I and class II types, where available, came from metadata supplied by the sample provider rather than from assay-based typing. What the work shows at the level of the full study, not this receptor alone: The amount of clinical and demographic metadata varied by source and participant and was provided uncurated.

The clonotype comes from a woman younger than 35 who had been exposed to COVID-19. Sequencing was performed on PBMCs or T cells enriched from blood (not recorded which).

The DNA sequence is as follows: TGTGCCAGCAGTTTGGAATTCAGGGGTAGCTACACCTTC. This sequence encodes CASSLEFRGSYTF. Recombination linked TRBV28 to TRBJ1-2, and perhaps TRBD1 as D gene, on 6 matching bases. For CDR1 and CDR2, the germline V gene lists MDHEN and SYDVKM. The CDR3 runs 13 residues from the cysteine to the phenylalanine. Only CDR3 DNA remains: 39 bases, in frame from the first base. The germline ends are 14 bases apart after V is trimmed by 3 bases and J by 9 bases.